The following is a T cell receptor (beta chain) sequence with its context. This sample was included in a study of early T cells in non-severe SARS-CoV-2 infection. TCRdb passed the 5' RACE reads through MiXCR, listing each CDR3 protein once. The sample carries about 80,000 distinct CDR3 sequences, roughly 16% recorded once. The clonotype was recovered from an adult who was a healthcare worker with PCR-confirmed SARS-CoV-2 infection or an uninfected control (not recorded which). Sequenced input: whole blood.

The CDR3 region has the DNA TGCAGTGCTAGAGATGAGGGGGGTTACACTGAAGCTTTCTTT. Amino acids: CSARDEGGYTEAFF. The J gene is TRBJ1-1, the V gene TRBV20-1; a weak D match, TRBD1 (6 bases). This CDR3 has 14 amino acids. Germline-derived CDR1 and CDR2 are DFQATT and SNEGSKA (reference sequence). Trimming took off 0 bases at V and 3 bases at J, with 11 bases between the two ends.